This is a list of T cell receptor beta chains from one sample in a study of control samples from healthy donors and cancer patients. Measured with immunoSEQ multiplex PCR; TCRdb has only the in-frame clones, and not every one. The data show some 70,000 clones, with 83% seen just once and around 14% held by the top ten. The sequenced sample was blood. The receptors were sampled from a man aged 55-75 years in good health. CDR3s include the opening cysteine and the closing phenylalanine or tryptophan. The D gene is left open where the match is weak. Expanded clones are given a class, and other clones once, few, many or no size at all.

V: TRBV25-1; J: TRBJ1-4; size: -; D: TRBD1; DNA: TGTGCCAGCAGGGGGACAGGGGATGAAAAACTGTTTTTT; CDR3: CASRGTGDEKLFF
V: TRBV29-1; J: TRBJ1-2; size: few; D: -; DNA: TGCAGCTGCTCCTTGAGCTATGGCTACACCTTC; CDR3: CSCSLSYGYTF
V: TRBV24-1; J: TRBJ2-7; size: -; D: -; DNA: TGTGCCACCAGTGAGGGGCCCGAGGGCGAGCAGTACTTC; CDR3: CATSEGPEGEQYF
V: TRBV14; J: TRBJ2-1; size: once; D: -; DNA: TGTGCCAGCAGCCTCAACAATGAGCAGTTCTTC; CDR3: CASSLNNEQFF
V: TRBV3-1/TRBV3-2; J: TRBJ1-6; size: -; D: -; DNA: TGTGCCAGCAGCCAAGCACAGGGATCTTTTCTGGGTTCACCCCTCCACTTT; CDR3: CASSQAQGSFLGSPLHF
V: TRBV19; J: TRBJ1-5; size: -; D: -; DNA: TGTGCCAGTAGCCCTCCCGGGGGATTCAATCAGCCCCAGCATTTT; CDR3: CASSPPGGFNQPQHF
V: TRBV11-2; J: TRBJ1-2; size: -; D: -; DNA: TGTGCCAGCAGCTTAGAACAGTTCAACTATGGCTACACCTTC; CDR3: CASSLEQFNYGYTF
V: TRBV18; J: TRBJ2-1; size: -; D: TRBD1; DNA: TGTGCCAGCTCACTCCGGACAGGAGAGACGGGTGAGCAGTTCTTC; CDR3: CASSLRTGETGEQFF
V: TRBV11-2; J: TRBJ1-1; size: -; D: TRBD1; DNA: TGTGCCAGCAGCTCAGTCCGACAGGGCAGGGGCACTGAAGCTTTCTTT; CDR3: CASSSVRQGRGTEAFF
V: TRBV18; J: TRBJ1-4; size: -; D: -; DNA: TGTGCCAGCTCACTCCAAAACGGACAGACTAATGAAAAACTGTTTTTT; CDR3: CASSLQNGQTNEKLFF
V: TRBV28; J: TRBJ2-1; size: -; D: -; DNA: TGTGCCAGCAGTGACATCAGGAGCAATGAGCAGTTCTTC; CDR3: CASSDIRSNEQFF
V: TRBV7-2; J: TRBJ2-1; size: few; D: TRBD2; DNA: TGTGCCAGCAGCTTATTTCGACTAGCGGGAGATGAGCAGTTCTTC; CDR3: CASSLFRLAGDEQFF
V: TRBV7-8; J: TRBJ2-2; size: -; D: -; DNA: TGTGCCAGCAGCCTCTCGGTGGGAAGGGCCGGGGAGCTGTTTTTT; CDR3: CASSLSVGRAGELFF
V: TRBV7-2; J: TRBJ1-4; size: -; D: -; DNA: TGTGCCAGCAGCTCCCGACGTAATGAAAAACTGTTTTTT; CDR3: CASSSRRNEKLFF
V: TRBV24-1; J: TRBJ2-7; size: -; D: TRBD2; DNA: TGTGCCACCAGTGATTCGTCCGGGACTAGCGGCCACGAGCAGTACTTC; CDR3: CATSDSSGTSGHEQYF
V: TRBV27; J: TRBJ2-1; size: -; D: -; DNA: TGTGCCAGCAAGGAGCGGGTTGCGAACAATGAGCAGTTCTTC; CDR3: CASKERVANNEQFF
V: TRBV6-5; J: TRBJ1-2; size: -; D: -; DNA: TGTGCCAGCAGTTACTTTCGGGAACCGAACTATGGCTACACCTTC; CDR3: CASSYFREPNYGYTF
V: TRBV5-6; J: TRBJ1-1; size: -; D: TRBD1; DNA: TGTGCCAGCAGCTTGGGGGGACAGACGAACACTGAAGCTTTCTTT; CDR3: CASSLGGQTNTEAFF
V: TRBV6-2/TRBV6-3; J: TRBJ2-1; size: -; D: -; DNA: TGTGCCAGCAGTTACCTTACGGACTCTGGGGGCCATGAGCAGTTCTTC; CDR3: CASSYLTDSGGHEQFF
V: TRBV5-6; J: TRBJ2-4; size: -; D: -; DNA: TGTGCCAGCAGCTCCAGGGTTCCGCTAGCCAAAAACATTCAGTACTTC; CDR3: CASSSRVPLAKNIQYF
V: TRBV11-2; J: TRBJ1-5; size: once; D: TRBD1; DNA: TGTGCCAGCAGCCCCGGGGACAGGGGTTCCAATCAGCCCCAGCATTTT; CDR3: CASSPGDRGSNQPQHF
V: TRBV6-4; J: TRBJ1-5; size: -; D: -; DNA: TGTGCCAGCAGTGAAACCGTAAATCAGCCCCAGCATTTT; CDR3: CASSETVNQPQHF
V: TRBV4-3; J: TRBJ2-7; size: few; D: -; DNA: TGCGCCAGCAGCCAAGATGAGTCCTTCGGGGACGAGCAGTACTTC; CDR3: CASSQDESFGDEQYF
V: TRBV6-5; J: TRBJ2-2; size: -; D: -; DNA: TGTGCCAGCAGCCGTGGGGGCACGAACACCGGGGAGCTGTTTTTT; CDR3: CASSRGGTNTGELFF
V: TRBV19; J: TRBJ2-5; size: -; D: -; DNA: TGTGCCAGTACCCTCGGTGGGGGCCCGGGGACCCAGTACTTC; CDR3: CASTLGGGPGTQYF
V: TRBV28; J: TRBJ2-5; size: -; D: -; DNA: TGTGCCAGCAGTTTAAACAGGGTGTGGGGGGAGACCCAGTACTTC; CDR3: CASSLNRVWGETQYF
V: TRBV2; J: TRBJ2-2; size: -; D: -; DNA: TGTGCCAGCAGAGACCGACTCACAGCCACCGGGGAGCTGTTTTTT; CDR3: CASRDRLTATGELFF
V: TRBV7-9; J: TRBJ2-1; size: -; D: -; DNA: TGTGCCAGCAGCTCCCCGTACCTCTACAATGAGCAGTTCTTC; CDR3: CASSSPYLYNEQFF
V: TRBV7-9; J: TRBJ1-1; size: -; D: -; DNA: TGTGCCAGCAGCTTAGAGCCAAACACTGAAGCTTTCTTT; CDR3: CASSLEPNTEAFF
V: TRBV5-1; J: TRBJ1-2; size: -; D: TRBD1; DNA: TGCGCCAGCAGCTTGACCCCGACAGGGAACTATGGCTACACCTTC; CDR3: CASSLTPTGNYGYTF
V: TRBV28; J: TRBJ1-2; size: -; D: TRBD1; DNA: TGTGCCAGCAGTTCAGACCGGACAGGGGGGCTTTTAGGTGGCTACACCTTC; CDR3: CASSSDRTGGLLGGYTF
V: TRBV7-9; J: TRBJ2-5; size: -; D: -; DNA: TGTGCCAGCAGCTTAGAATTGGGGTACCAAGAGACCCAGTACTTC; CDR3: CASSLELGYQETQYF
V: TRBV9; J: TRBJ2-1; size: -; D: TRBD2; DNA: TGTGCCAGCAGCGTAGAAGCGGGGGGGCAGTTCTTC; CDR3: CASSVEAGGQFF
V: TRBV27; J: TRBJ2-1; size: -; D: -; DNA: TGTGCCAGCAGAGGAGATCTAGGATCTAATGAGCAGTTCTTC; CDR3: CASRGDLGSNEQFF
V: TRBV5-8; J: TRBJ2-7; size: -; D: TRBD2; DNA: TGTGCCAGCAGCTTGGGCCTAGCGGGGAACTACGAGCAGTACTTC; CDR3: CASSLGLAGNYEQYF
V: TRBV13; J: TRBJ2-1; size: -; D: TRBD2; DNA: TGTGCCAGCAGCAGTGGGACTAGCGGGAACTACAATGAGCAGTTCTTC; CDR3: CASSSGTSGNYNEQFF
V: TRBV11-3; J: TRBJ2-2; size: few; D: TRBD2; DNA: TGTGCCAGCAGCCCAGGACTAGTCGAGGTCGGGGAGCTGTTTTTT; CDR3: CASSPGLVEVGELFF
V: TRBV4-3; J: TRBJ2-4; size: -; D: -; DNA: TGCGCCAGCAGCCAAGACCACCCAGGGGCCCCTATATCCAAAAACATTCAGTACTTC; CDR3: CASSQDHPGAPISKNIQYF
V: TRBV28; J: TRBJ1-2; size: -; D: TRBD1; DNA: TGTGCCAGCAGTTTACCCGGGACAGGGGGCGCGGATGGCTACACCTTC; CDR3: CASSLPGTGGADGYTF
V: TRBV19; J: TRBJ2-1; size: -; D: TRBD2; DNA: TGTGCCAGTAGTATCGCCCTTGTGCGGGGGGCCACTGAGCAGTTCTTC; CDR3: CASSIALVRGATEQFF
V: TRBV29-1; J: TRBJ2-2; size: -; D: TRBD2; DNA: TGCAGCGTTGAAGTTCTAGCGGGAACCGGGGAGCTGTTTTTT; CDR3: CSVEVLAGTGELFF
V: TRBV3-1/TRBV3-2; J: TRBJ2-7; size: -; D: TRBD2; DNA: TGTGCCAGCAGCCTAGCGGGGGGGGCCTACGAGCAGTACTTC; CDR3: CASSLAGGAYEQYF
V: TRBV20-1; J: TRBJ1-1; size: -; D: -; DNA: TGCAGTGCTAGGTCTGAAGCTTTCTTT; CDR3: CSARSEAFF